The sequence of this T cell receptor beta chain was determined in a study of Graves' ophthalmopathy and Graves' hyperthyroidism. Looking at the study overall: Peripheral blood collection took place at initial diagnosis, before any treatment.

This CDR3 contains 12 residues. The V gene's germline CDR1 is MNHEY and CDR2 SMNVEV (reference sequence). In donors with ophthalmopathy, activity was moderate-to-severe, with CAS ≥3, NOSPECS ≥4 and duration under 3 months. PBMCs were density-gradient isolated from roughly 10 ml fresh blood. On this clonotype: The germline gene is not matched at one end of the junction; a read error may be the cause.

Using RNA transcripts, the TCR beta CDR3 regions were amplified. First-round RT-PCR employed HTBI primers, with a second-round multiplex PCR after it. TCRdb reprocessed the multiplex PCR reads with MiXCR, giving one entry per CDR3 protein. The table shows around 340,000 distinct CDR3 sequences, with roughly a sixth occurring only once. Sequencing was carried out using peripheral blood. This sequence originates from an adult man with Graves' ophthalmopathy. V gene TRBV27 combines with J gene TRBJ1-1, with a possible D match to TRBD1 (6 bases). The CDR3 loop reads CASSTGPAEAFF. CDR3 bases: TGCGCCAGCAGTACAGGGCCGGCTGAAGCTTTCTTT.